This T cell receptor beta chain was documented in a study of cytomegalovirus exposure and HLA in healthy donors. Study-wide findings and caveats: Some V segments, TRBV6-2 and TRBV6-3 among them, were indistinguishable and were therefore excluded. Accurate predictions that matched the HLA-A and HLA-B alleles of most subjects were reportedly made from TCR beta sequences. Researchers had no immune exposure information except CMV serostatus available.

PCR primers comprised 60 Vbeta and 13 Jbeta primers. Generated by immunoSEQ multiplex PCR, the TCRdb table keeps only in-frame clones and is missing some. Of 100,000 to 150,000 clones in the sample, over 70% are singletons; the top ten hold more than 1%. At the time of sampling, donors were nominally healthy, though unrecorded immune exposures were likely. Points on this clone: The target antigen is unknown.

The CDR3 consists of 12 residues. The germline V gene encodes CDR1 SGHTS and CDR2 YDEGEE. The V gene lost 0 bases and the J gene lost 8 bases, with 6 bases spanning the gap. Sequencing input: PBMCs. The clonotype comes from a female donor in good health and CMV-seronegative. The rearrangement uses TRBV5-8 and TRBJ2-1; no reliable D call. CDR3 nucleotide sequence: TGTGCCAGCAGCTTGGCACTGGATGAGCAGTTCTTC. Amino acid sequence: CASSLALDEQFF.